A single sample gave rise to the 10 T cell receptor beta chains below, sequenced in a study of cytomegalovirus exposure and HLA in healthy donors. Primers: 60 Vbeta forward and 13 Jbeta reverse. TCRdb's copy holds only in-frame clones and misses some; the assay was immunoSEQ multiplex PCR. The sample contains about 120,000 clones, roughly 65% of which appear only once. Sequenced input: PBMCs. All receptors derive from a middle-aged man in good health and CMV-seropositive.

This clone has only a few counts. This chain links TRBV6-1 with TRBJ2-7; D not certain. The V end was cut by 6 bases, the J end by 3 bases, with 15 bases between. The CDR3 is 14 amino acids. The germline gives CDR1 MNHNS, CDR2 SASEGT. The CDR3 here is CASRAPPSYYEQYF. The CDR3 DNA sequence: TGTGCCAGCAGGGCCCCTCCCAGTTACTACGAGCAGTACTTC.

The CDR3 loop reads CASSLYTGGNYGYTF. For the CDR3, the DNA is TGTGCCAGCAGTTTATACACAGGGGGTAACTATGGCTACACCTTC. V usage is TRBV28 and J usage is TRBJ1-2, with 8 bases fitting TRBD1. With 1 base clipped from V and 1 base from J, the junction kept 2 bases outside the gene matches. Germline V lookup: CDR1 MDHEN, CDR2 SYDVKM. The CDR3 runs to 15 residues.

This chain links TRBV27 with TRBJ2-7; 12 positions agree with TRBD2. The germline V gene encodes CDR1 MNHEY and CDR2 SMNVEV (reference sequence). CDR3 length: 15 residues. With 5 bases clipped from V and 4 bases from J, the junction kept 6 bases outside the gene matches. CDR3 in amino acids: CASSLTSGRSYEQYF. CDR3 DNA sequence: TGTGCCAGCAGTCTGACTAGCGGGAGAAGTTACGAGCAGTACTTC.

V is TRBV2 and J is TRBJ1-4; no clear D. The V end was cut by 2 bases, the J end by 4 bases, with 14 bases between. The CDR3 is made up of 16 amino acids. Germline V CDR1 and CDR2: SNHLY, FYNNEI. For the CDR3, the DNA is TGTGCCAGCAGTGAACTGGACTGGGTTGGTAATGAAAAACTGTTTTTT. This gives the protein CASSELDWVGNEKLFF.

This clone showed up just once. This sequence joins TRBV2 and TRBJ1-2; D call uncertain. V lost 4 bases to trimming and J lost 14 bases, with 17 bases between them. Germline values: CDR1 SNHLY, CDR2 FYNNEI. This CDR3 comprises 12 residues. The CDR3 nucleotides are TGTGCCAGCAGTGTCTATCCCCCCGCGGGAACCTTC. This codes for CASSVYPPAGTF.

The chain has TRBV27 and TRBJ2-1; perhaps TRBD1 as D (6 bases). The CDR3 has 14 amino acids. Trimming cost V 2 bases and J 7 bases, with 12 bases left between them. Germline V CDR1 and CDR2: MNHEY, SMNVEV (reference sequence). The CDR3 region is CASSLRDIGNEQFF. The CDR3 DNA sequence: TGTGCCAGCAGTTTACGGGACATTGGGAATGAGCAGTTCTTC.

CDR3: CASSPHGGGLAMDEQFF. In nucleotides, the CDR3 is TGTGCCAGCAGCCCCCACGGGGGTGGTCTGGCAATGGATGAGCAGTTCTTC. The V gene is TRBV21-1, the J gene TRBJ2-1; the D segment call TRBD2 is taken from the table without a DNA check. TRBV21-1 is a documented pseudogene. The CDR3 spans 17 residues.

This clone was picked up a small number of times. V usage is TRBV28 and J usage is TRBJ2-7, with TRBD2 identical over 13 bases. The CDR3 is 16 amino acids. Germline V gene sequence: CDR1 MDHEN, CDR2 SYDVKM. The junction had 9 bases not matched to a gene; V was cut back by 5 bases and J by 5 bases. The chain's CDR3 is CASSPSRTSGGDEQYF. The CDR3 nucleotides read TGTGCCAGCAGTCCATCCCGGACTAGCGGGGGAGACGAGCAGTACTTC.

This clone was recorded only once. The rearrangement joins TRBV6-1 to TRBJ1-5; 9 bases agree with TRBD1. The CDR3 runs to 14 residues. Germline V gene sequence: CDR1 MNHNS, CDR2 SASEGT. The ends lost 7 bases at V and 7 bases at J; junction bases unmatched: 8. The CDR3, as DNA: TGTGCCAGCACGGGACAGGGAGACTCCCAGCCCCAGCATTTT. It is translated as CASTGQGDSQPQHF.

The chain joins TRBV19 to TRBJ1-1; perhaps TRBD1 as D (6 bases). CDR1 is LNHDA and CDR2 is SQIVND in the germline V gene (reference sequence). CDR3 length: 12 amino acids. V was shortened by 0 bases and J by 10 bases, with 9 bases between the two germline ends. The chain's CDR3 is CASSIDIGGAFF. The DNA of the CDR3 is TGTGCCAGTAGTATAGATATAGGGGGAGCTTTCTTT.